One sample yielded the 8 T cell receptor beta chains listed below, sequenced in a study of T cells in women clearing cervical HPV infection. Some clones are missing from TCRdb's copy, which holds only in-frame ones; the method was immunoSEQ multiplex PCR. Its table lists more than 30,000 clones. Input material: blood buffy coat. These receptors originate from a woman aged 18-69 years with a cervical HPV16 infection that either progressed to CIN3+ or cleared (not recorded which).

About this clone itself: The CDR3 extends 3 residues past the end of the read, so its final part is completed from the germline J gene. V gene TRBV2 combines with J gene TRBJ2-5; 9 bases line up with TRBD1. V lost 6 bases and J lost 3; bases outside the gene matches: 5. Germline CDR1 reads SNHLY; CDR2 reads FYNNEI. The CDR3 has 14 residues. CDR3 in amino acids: CASRDGTGKETQYF. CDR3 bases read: TGTGCCAGCAGGGACGGGACAGGGAAAGAGACC.

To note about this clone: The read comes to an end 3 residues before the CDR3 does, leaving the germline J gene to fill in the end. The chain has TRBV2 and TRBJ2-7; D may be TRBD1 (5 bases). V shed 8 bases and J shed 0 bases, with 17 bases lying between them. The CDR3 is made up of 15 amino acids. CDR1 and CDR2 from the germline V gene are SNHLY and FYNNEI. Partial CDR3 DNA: TGTGCCAGCCAGAAAGACAGTGCCGACTCCTACGAG. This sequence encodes CASQKDSADSYE. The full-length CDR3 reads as CASQKDSADSYEQYF.

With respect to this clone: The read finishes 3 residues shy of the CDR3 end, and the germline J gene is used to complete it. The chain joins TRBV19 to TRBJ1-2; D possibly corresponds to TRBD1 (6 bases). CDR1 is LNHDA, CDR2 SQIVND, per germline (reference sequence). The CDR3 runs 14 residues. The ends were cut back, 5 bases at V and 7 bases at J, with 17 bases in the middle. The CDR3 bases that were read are TGTGCCAGTAGTCCCAGGGGAAGCCCGGGTGGC. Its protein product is CASSPRGSPGG. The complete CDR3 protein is CASSPRGSPGGYTF. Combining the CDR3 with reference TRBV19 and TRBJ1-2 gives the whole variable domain DGGITQSPKYLFRKEGQNVTLSCEQNLNHDAMYWYRQDPGQGLRLIYYSQIVNDFQKGDIAEGYSVSREKKESFPLTVTSAQKNPTAFYLCASSPRGSPGGYTFGSGTRLTVV.

The CDR3: CASSLGAGPLGGYTF. Partial CDR3 DNA: TGTGCCAGCAGCTTGGGCGCAGGGCCCCTCGGTGGC. The rearrangement uses TRBV5-4 and TRBJ1-2, with D perhaps TRBD1 (5 bases). The CDR3 end lies 3 residues beyond the end of the read and is filled in from the germline J gene. Germline V CDR1 and CDR2: SGHNT, YYREEE (reference sequence). The CDR3 sequence is 15 residues long. The V and J ends lost 0 bases and 7 bases respectively, with 16 bases between them.

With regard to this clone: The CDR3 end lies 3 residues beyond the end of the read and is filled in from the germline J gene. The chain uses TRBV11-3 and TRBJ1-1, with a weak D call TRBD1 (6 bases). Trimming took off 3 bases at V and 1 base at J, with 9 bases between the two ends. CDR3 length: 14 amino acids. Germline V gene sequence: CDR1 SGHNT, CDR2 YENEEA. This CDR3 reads CASSLGTQNTEAFF. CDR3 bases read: TGTGCCAGCAGCTTGGGGACACAGAACACTGAA.

The CDR3 sequence is CSAPGTGSEKLFF. The CDR3 bases that were read are TGCAGTGCGCCCGGGACAGGGTCCGAAAAA. The chain is built from TRBV20-1 and TRBJ1-4, with 9 bases fitting TRBD1. Sequencing ends 3 residues short of the CDR3 end; the germline J gene provides the rest. Germline trimming cut 6 bases from V and 8 bases from J; bases unmatched to any gene: 7. Germline V gene lookup returns CDR1 DFQATT and CDR2 SNEGSKA (reference sequence). The CDR3 contains 13 residues.

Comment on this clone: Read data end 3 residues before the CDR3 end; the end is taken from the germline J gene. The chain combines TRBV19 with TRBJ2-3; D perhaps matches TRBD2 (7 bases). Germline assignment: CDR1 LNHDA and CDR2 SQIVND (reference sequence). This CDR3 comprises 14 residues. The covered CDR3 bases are TGTGCCAGCATGGGGGGGGCCAGCAATCAGCCG. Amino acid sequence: CASMGGASNQP. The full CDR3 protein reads CASMGGASNQPQYF.

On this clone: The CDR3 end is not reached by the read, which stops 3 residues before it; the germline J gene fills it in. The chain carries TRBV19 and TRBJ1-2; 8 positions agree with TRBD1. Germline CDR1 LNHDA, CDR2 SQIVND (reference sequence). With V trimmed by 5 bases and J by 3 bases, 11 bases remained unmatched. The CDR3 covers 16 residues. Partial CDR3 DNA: TGTGCCAGTAGTCGGAAAGCAGGGGGCGCCGACTATGGC. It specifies CASSRKAGGADYG. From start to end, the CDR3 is CASSRKAGGADYGYTF.